The rows below give T cell receptor beta chains drawn from one sample of a study of response to subunit inactivated influenza vaccine. A single record per CDR3 protein comes from TCRdb applying MiXCR to the RT-PCR reads. This table has some 570,000 distinct CDR3 sequences, around 10% appearing once. The sample was also linked to a second study, of T cells expressing NK-cell markers.

Sample: PBMCs from blood, taken on the day of vaccination. These receptors were obtained from a man in his fifties who received an inactivated influenza vaccine. Both conserved end residues are part of each CDR3. D genes are given only for firm matches. Expanded clones are given a class, and other clones once, few, many or no size at all.

j_gene: TRBJ2-7
v_gene: TRBV4-1
abundance: .
d_gene: .
CDR3aa: CASSQDLFRTAEQYF
CDR3nt: TGCGCCAGCAGCCAAGATTTATTTCGGACAGCCGAGCAGTACTTC

j_gene: TRBJ1-5
v_gene: TRBV12-3/TRBV12-4
abundance: few
d_gene: TRBD1
CDR3aa: CASSLIGTGNQPQHF
CDR3nt: TGTGCCAGCAGTTTAATAGGGACAGGGAACCAGCCCCAGCATTTT

j_gene: TRBJ2-7
v_gene: TRBV20-1
abundance: .
d_gene: TRBD1
CDR3aa: CSAGQGASYEQYF
CDR3nt: TGCAGTGCCGGACAGGGGGCCTCCTACGAGCAGTACTTC

j_gene: TRBJ2-3
v_gene: TRBV24-1
abundance: .
d_gene: .
CDR3aa: CATSVWKGGTDTQYF
CDR3nt: TGTGCCACCAGTGTTTGGAAAGGGGGGACAGATACGCAGTATTTT

j_gene: TRBJ2-1
v_gene: TRBV9
abundance: .
d_gene: TRBD2
CDR3aa: CASSVGLAGFYNEQFF
CDR3nt: TGTGCCAGCAGCGTAGGGCTAGCGGGATTCTACAATGAGCAGTTCTTC

j_gene: TRBJ1-3
v_gene: TRBV6-1
abundance: .
d_gene: .
CDR3aa: CASSWGGRNSGNTIYF
CDR3nt: TGTGCCAGCAGCTGGGGTGGCCGAAACTCTGGAAACACCATATATTTT

j_gene: TRBJ1-3
v_gene: TRBV4-3
abundance: .
d_gene: .
CDR3aa: CASSQAQGGSGNTIYF
CDR3nt: TGCGCCAGCAGCCAGGCACAGGGAGGCTCTGGAAACACCATATATTTT

j_gene: TRBJ2-6
v_gene: TRBV5-5
abundance: many
d_gene: .
CDR3aa: CASSLSNRAGANVLTF
CDR3nt: TGTGCCAGCAGCTTGTCAAATCGGGCGGGGGCCAACGTCCTGACTTTC

j_gene: TRBJ2-5
v_gene: TRBV15
abundance: few
d_gene: .
CDR3aa: CATSSPGGWETQYF
CDR3nt: TGTGCCACCAGCAGCCCGGGGGGCTGGGAGACCCAGTACTTC

j_gene: TRBJ2-3
v_gene: TRBV24-1
abundance: few
d_gene: .
CDR3aa: CATSDLLRDTQYF
CDR3nt: TGTGCCACCAGTGACCTACTCCGGGATACGCAGTATTTT

j_gene: TRBJ1-2
v_gene: TRBV6-6
abundance: .
d_gene: .
CDR3aa: CASRVENYGYTF
CDR3nt: TGTGCCAGCCGTGTGGAGAACTATGGCTACACCTTC

j_gene: TRBJ2-3
v_gene: TRBV10-3
abundance: few
d_gene: .
CDR3aa: CAISEGGRITDTQYF
CDR3nt: TGTGCCATCAGTGAGGGAGGGCGGATCACAGATACGCAGTATTTT

j_gene: TRBJ1-5
v_gene: TRBV28
abundance: .
d_gene: .
CDR3aa: CASSYDSNLPQHF
CDR3nt: TGTGCCAGCAGCTACGACAGTAATCTGCCCCAGCATTTT

j_gene: TRBJ2-3
v_gene: TRBV7-6
abundance: .
d_gene: TRBD2
CDR3aa: CASSAGRGGLSVDTQYF
CDR3nt: TGTGCCAGCAGCGCCGGCCGGGGGGGCCTGAGTGTAGATACGCAGTATTTT

j_gene: TRBJ2-3
v_gene: TRBV29-1
abundance: many
d_gene: .
CDR3aa: CSVDRWGGTDTQYF
CDR3nt: TGCAGCGTTGATCGTTGGGGGGGCACAGATACGCAGTATTTT

j_gene: TRBJ2-1
v_gene: TRBV20-1
abundance: .
d_gene: .
CDR3aa: CSASDLMGGNNEQFF
CDR3nt: TGCAGTGCTAGTGACCTGATGGGGGGTAACAATGAGCAGTTCTTC

j_gene: TRBJ2-7
v_gene: TRBV28
abundance: .
d_gene: .
CDR3aa: CASSVGQAEQYF
CDR3nt: TGTGCCAGCAGTGTTGGACAAGCCGAGCAGTACTTC

j_gene: TRBJ2-7
v_gene: TRBV6-5
abundance: .
d_gene: TRBD1
CDR3aa: CASSLYQGAGEQYF
CDR3nt: TGTGCCAGCAGTTTATATCAGGGGGCAGGTGAGCAGTACTTC

j_gene: TRBJ1-2
v_gene: TRBV5-6
abundance: few
d_gene: .
CDR3aa: CASKTPYYGYTF
CDR3nt: TGTGCCAGCAAAACTCCTTACTATGGCTACACCTTC

j_gene: TRBJ1-2
v_gene: TRBV29-1
abundance: .
d_gene: TRBD1
CDR3aa: CSAGTDDNYGYTF
CDR3nt: TGCAGCGCCGGGACAGATGATAACTATGGCTACACCTTC

j_gene: TRBJ2-5
v_gene: TRBV29-1
abundance: few
d_gene: TRBD1
CDR3aa: CSVAHRGQETQYF
CDR3nt: TGCAGCGTTGCTCACAGGGGGCAAGAGACCCAGTACTTC

j_gene: TRBJ2-7
v_gene: TRBV5-5
abundance: .
d_gene: TRBD1
CDR3aa: CASSFGTGAKYEQYF
CDR3nt: TGTGCCAGCAGCTTTGGGACAGGGGCAAAGTACGAGCAGTACTTC

j_gene: TRBJ2-2
v_gene: TRBV20-1
abundance: .
d_gene: .
CDR3aa: CSAFSRASFGELFF
CDR3nt: TGCAGTGCGTTTTCCCGGGCCAGCTTCGGGGAGCTGTTTTTT

j_gene: TRBJ2-6
v_gene: TRBV14
abundance: few
d_gene: .
CDR3aa: CASSQDGWGYSGANVLTF
CDR3nt: TGTGCCAGCAGCCAAGATGGTTGGGGCTACTCTGGGGCCAACGTCCTGACTTTC

j_gene: TRBJ2-3
v_gene: TRBV28
abundance: .
d_gene: .
CDR3aa: CASSGLSEGRQYF
CDR3nt: TGTGCCAGCAGTGGCCTTTCCGAGGGTAGGCAGTATTTT

j_gene: TRBJ2-7
v_gene: TRBV6-5
abundance: .
d_gene: .
CDR3aa: CASSYSGVHSEQYF
CDR3nt: TGTGCCAGCAGTTACTCGGGGGTCCACTCCGAGCAGTACTTC

j_gene: TRBJ2-1
v_gene: TRBV12-3/TRBV12-4
abundance: many
d_gene: TRBD2
CDR3aa: CASTTAGGPGEQFF
CDR3nt: TGTGCCAGCACCACTGCGGGAGGGCCAGGTGAGCAGTTCTTC

j_gene: TRBJ1-1
v_gene: TRBV20-1
abundance: few
d_gene: .
CDR3aa: CSASGSPNTEAFF
CDR3nt: TGCAGTGCCTCCGGTAGTCCGAACACTGAAGCTTTCTTT

j_gene: TRBJ2-4
v_gene: TRBV6-2/TRBV6-3
abundance: few
d_gene: .
CDR3aa: CASSYGAPTSSGNIQYF
CDR3nt: TGTGCCAGCAGTTACGGCGCCCCGACTAGTTCGGGAAACATTCAGTACTTC

j_gene: TRBJ1-1
v_gene: TRBV20-1
abundance: .
d_gene: .
CDR3aa: CSAIRVVGTEAFF
CDR3nt: TGCAGTGCTATCAGGGTAGTTGGCACTGAAGCTTTCTTT

j_gene: TRBJ2-7
v_gene: TRBV28
abundance: few
d_gene: TRBD2
CDR3aa: CASSLSGGRASEQYF
CDR3nt: TGTGCCAGCAGTTTATCAGGCGGGAGGGCCTCCGAGCAGTACTTC

j_gene: TRBJ2-1
v_gene: TRBV28
abundance: few
d_gene: TRBD1
CDR3aa: CASRDWDRVDEQFF
CDR3nt: TGTGCCAGCAGGGATTGGGACAGAGTCGATGAGCAGTTCTTC

j_gene: TRBJ2-3
v_gene: TRBV12-3/TRBV12-4
abundance: few
d_gene: TRBD2
CDR3aa: CASRTLSPRGEADTQYF
CDR3nt: TGTGCCAGCAGGACACTATCCCCGCGGGGGGAGGCAGATACGCAGTATTTT

j_gene: TRBJ2-3
v_gene: TRBV7-3
abundance: many
d_gene: TRBD2
CDR3aa: CASSPRLADSTDTQYF
CDR3nt: TGTGCCAGCAGCCCCCGCCTAGCGGATAGCACAGATACGCAGTATTTT

j_gene: TRBJ2-3
v_gene: TRBV2
abundance: few
d_gene: .
CDR3aa: CASSEARSFSTDTQYF
CDR3nt: TGTGCCAGCAGTGAAGCCCGCAGTTTCAGCACAGATACGCAGTATTTT

j_gene: TRBJ2-5
v_gene: TRBV20-1
abundance: few
d_gene: TRBD1
CDR3aa: CSARTGTGGETQYF
CDR3nt: TGCAGTGCTAGGACCGGGACAGGGGGTGAGACCCAGTACTTC

j_gene: TRBJ2-3
v_gene: TRBV9
abundance: few
d_gene: TRBD1
CDR3aa: CASTPGQGTDTQYF
CDR3nt: TGTGCCAGCACACCGGGACAGGGGACAGATACGCAGTATTTT

j_gene: TRBJ2-2
v_gene: TRBV10-3
abundance: .
d_gene: .
CDR3aa: CAISRFGDTNTGELFF
CDR3nt: TGTGCCATCAGCCGTTTTGGGGATACGAACACCGGGGAGCTGTTTTTT

j_gene: TRBJ2-7
v_gene: TRBV7-2
abundance: .
d_gene: .
CDR3aa: CASSPDRSTIRQYF
CDR3nt: TGTGCCAGCAGCCCTGACAGGTCTACGATTAGGCAGTACTTC

j_gene: TRBJ1-2
v_gene: TRBV29-1
abundance: .
d_gene: TRBD1
CDR3aa: CSAVGTGDGYTF
CDR3nt: TGCAGCGCTGTTGGGACAGGGGATGGCTACACCTTC

j_gene: TRBJ1-2
v_gene: TRBV4-1
abundance: few
d_gene: .
CDR3aa: CASSQGIRPANYGYTF
CDR3nt: TGCGCCAGCAGCCAAGGAATCAGACCAGCTAACTATGGCTACACCTTC

j_gene: TRBJ2-5
v_gene: TRBV25-1
abundance: .
d_gene: .
CDR3aa: CASSDRARQTQYF
CDR3nt: TGTGCCAGCAGTGACAGGGCGAGACAGACCCAGTACTTC

j_gene: TRBJ1-4
v_gene: TRBV12-3/TRBV12-4
abundance: .
d_gene: .
CDR3aa: CASSAQTTNEKLFF
CDR3nt: TGTGCCAGCAGCGCCCAGACAACTAATGAAAAACTGTTTTTT

j_gene: TRBJ2-1
v_gene: TRBV4-2
abundance: many
d_gene: TRBD2
CDR3aa: CASSRPGGSYNEQFF
CDR3nt: TGTGCCAGCAGCCGACCCGGGGGGAGCTACAATGAGCAGTTCTTC

j_gene: TRBJ1-4
v_gene: TRBV28
abundance: .
d_gene: .
CDR3aa: CASSSAGGGDRGEKLFF
CDR3nt: TGTGCCAGCAGTTCGGCGGGGGGAGGGGATCGCGGTGAAAAACTGTTTTTT

j_gene: TRBJ2-2
v_gene: TRBV3-1
abundance: .
d_gene: .
CDR3aa: CASSQNGGNTGELFF
CDR3nt: TGTGCCAGCAGCCAAAACGGGGGGAACACCGGGGAGCTGTTTTTT

j_gene: TRBJ2-2
v_gene: TRBV10-3
abundance: many
d_gene: .
CDR3aa: CAVKRVGNTGELFF
CDR3nt: TGTGCCGTAAAGAGGGTAGGGAACACCGGGGAGCTGTTTTTT

j_gene: TRBJ2-5
v_gene: TRBV29-1
abundance: .
d_gene: .
CDR3aa: CSVTGPPQETQYF
CDR3nt: TGCAGCGTTACAGGGCCTCCCCAAGAGACCCAGTACTTC

j_gene: TRBJ2-7
v_gene: TRBV9
abundance: few
d_gene: .
CDR3aa: CASSVAGEHYEQYF
CDR3nt: TGTGCCAGCAGCGTAGCCGGAGAGCACTACGAGCAGTACTTC

j_gene: TRBJ1-5
v_gene: TRBV12-3/TRBV12-4
abundance: many
d_gene: .
CDR3aa: CASSSTSNQPQHF
CDR3nt: TGTGCCAGCAGTTCGACAAGCAATCAGCCCCAGCATTTT

j_gene: TRBJ2-7
v_gene: TRBV7-2
abundance: few
d_gene: TRBD1
CDR3aa: CASSSRGQGAYEQYF
CDR3nt: TGTGCCAGCAGCTCTCGAGGACAGGGGGCTTACGAGCAGTACTTC